This is a list of T cell receptor beta chains from one sample in a study of cytomegalovirus exposure and HLA in healthy donors. Measured with immunoSEQ multiplex PCR; TCRdb has only the in-frame clones, and not every one. Of some 170,000 clones in the sample, about 79% were seen once. The sequenced sample was PBMCs. Receptors originate from a man between 35 and 55 years old in good health and CMV-seropositive. Both conserved end residues are part of each CDR3.

V,J,CDR3
TRBV28,TRBJ2-7,CASSLSPRTQGGGLYEQYF
TRBV11-3,TRBJ2-1,CASSHSRINEQFF
TRBV27,TRBJ2-7,CASSFLGYDSKAYEQYF
TRBV5-1,TRBJ1-2,CASSLGTGAYGYTF
TRBV5-4,TRBJ2-2,CASSPAARGTNTGELFF
TRBV2,TRBJ2-7,CASRDRGYEQYF
TRBV5-1,TRBJ1-6,CASSLETGVGSPLHF
TRBV9,TRBJ1-3,CASSPVHSGNTIYF
TRBV7-9,TRBJ1-2,CASSLDPAADLSGYTF
TRBV27,TRBJ1-2,CASSLAGGLGGYTF
TRBV9,NA,CASSASYEQYF
TRBV9,TRBJ1-1,CASSVRDRENTEAFF
TRBV5-1,TRBJ2-2,CASTGLAGVANTGELFF
TRBV7-9,TRBJ2-3,CASSFSGGRQYF
TRBV11-1,TRBJ2-5,CASSLGQGAGETQYF
TRBV5-1,TRBJ2-5,CASSLSGRLETQYF